The 3 T cell receptor beta chains presented below share a single source sample, sequenced in a study of tumor-infiltrating lymphocytes in primary liver carcinoma. Using a constant-region primer together with ProtoScript II reverse transcriptase, TCR beta cDNA was made from about 500 ng of total RNA. A slightly modified ARM-PCR protocol with three nested multiplex PCR rounds produced these TCR beta libraries. Running approximately 10 cycles apiece, the first two PCR rounds relied on TRBV1-TRBV30 forward primers together with a C-beta reverse primer. TCRdb itself ran the multiplex PCR reads through MiXCR, one entry per CDR3 protein. The sample contains almost 200,000 distinct CDR3 sequences, 65% of which appear only once. For blood RNA, unsorted whole blood served as the source, and germline DNA was extracted too. Specimen: peripheral blood. The receptors originated from a woman aged 55-69 years with primary liver carcinoma and hepatitis B virus infection.

Details on this clonotype: This sequence may be a read error, since a much larger clone differs from it by one base. The chain carries TRBV12-3 or TRBV12-4 and TRBJ1-4; a weak D match, TRBD1 (6 bases). The CDR3 sequence is 14 residues long. V lost 9 bases and J lost 3, with 14 bases in between. CDR3 nucleotides: TGTGCCAGAAGACCTACAGGGCCTAATGAAAAACTGTTTTTT. Translated: CARRPTGPNEKLFF.

At least ten counts were recorded for this clonotype. The rearrangement uses TRBV5-5 and TRBJ2-7, with 8 bases fitting TRBD1. The J segment lost 5 bases and the V segment lost 2 bases, leaving 6 bases of the junction unmatched. There are 14 residues in the CDR3. Germline CDR1 SGHKS, CDR2 YYEKEE (reference sequence). The chain's CDR3 is CASSFQGAAHEQYF. CDR3 nucleotides: TGTGCCAGCAGCTTTCAGGGGGCGGCTCACGAGCAGTACTTC.

Remarks on this clonotype: A read error may explain this, as a much larger clone is one base away. The rearrangement joins TRBV29-1 to TRBJ2-3, with TRBD1 as a possible D gene (7 bases). This CDR3 has 15 amino acids. Germline CDR1 and CDR2: SQVTM and ANQGSEA. This CDR3 reads CSGVTRGVGTDTQNF. The CDR3 DNA follows: TGCAGCGGTGTGACTAGAGGGGTGGGGACAGATACGCAGAATTTT.